The 25 T cell receptor beta chains presented below share a single source sample, sequenced in a study of T cells after somatic rescue of genetic block. The protocol was immunoSEQ multiplex PCR, while the TCRdb copy is restricted to in-frame clones and leaves out a portion. This table has fewer than 15,000 clones, around 70% appearing once. Sequenced sample: peripheral blood mononuclear cells (PBMCs). All receptors come from a boy younger than 18.

The rearrangement joins TRBV15 to TRBJ1-1; D gene ambiguous. Germline V gene data show CDR1 as LNHNV and CDR2 as YYDKDF (reference sequence). V lost 0 bases and J 2 bases, leaving 4 bases between the germline ends. The CDR3 has 13 amino acids. CDR3 nucleotides: TGTGCCACCAGCAGAGATCGCAACACTGAAGCTTTCTTT. Its protein is CATSRDRNTEAFF.

The V and J genes are TRBV29-1 and TRBJ1-2; D is undetermined. CDR1 and CDR2 (germline): SQVTM, ANQGSEA. There are 11 residues in the CDR3. The V end was cut by 7 bases, the J end by 0 bases, with 6 bases between. For the CDR3, the DNA is TGCAGCGCTGCTTCTAACTATGGCTACACCTTC. It encodes CSAASNYGYTF.

By share, this clone ranks as large (0.1 to 1%). The chain uses TRBV5-5 and TRBJ2-2, with unresolved D. Trimming stripped 2 bases from V and 5 bases from J, with 7 bases between. This CDR3 has 13 residues. Germline values: CDR1 SGHKS, CDR2 YYEKEE (reference sequence). CDR3 amino acids: CASSFYITGELFF. The CDR3 DNA is TGTGCCAGCAGCTTCTATATTACCGGGGAGCTGTTTTTT.

The chain couples TRBV7-9 to TRBJ2-7, with D perhaps TRBD2 (5 bases). The CDR3 is 14 residues long. The germline V gene encodes CDR1 SEHNR and CDR2 FQNEAQ (reference sequence). V was cut by 5 bases and J by 3 bases, with 14 bases left in between. The CDR3 DNA reads as TGTGCCAGCAGCCGGGTCCCCCGGGACTACGAGCAGTACTTC. Translated, it gives CASSRVPRDYEQYF.

The CDR3, as DNA: TGTGCCAGCAGCTTAATGGTACGAAAATCGGGTGAAAAACTGTTTTTT. Translating it yields CASSLMVRKSGEKLFF. The rearrangement joins TRBV7-3 to TRBJ1-4; D is uncertain. The CDR3 length is 16 residues. Trimming stripped 1 base from V and 7 bases from J, with 16 bases between. Germline lookup yields CDR1 SGHTA and CDR2 FQGTGA.

The rearrangement joins TRBV19 to TRBJ2-2; tentatively, D is TRBD1 (6 bases). V shed 9 bases and J shed 1 base, with 9 bases lying between them. The CDR3 extends over 13 amino acids. Germline assignment: CDR1 LNHDA and CDR2 SQIVND (reference sequence). Here the CDR3 DNA reads TGTGCCAGCTGGACAGTGAACACCGGGGAGCTGTTTTTT. This codes for CASWTVNTGELFF.

The chain has TRBV4-1 and TRBJ1-3, with unresolved D. The CDR3 contains 18 residues. Trimming cost V 0 bases and J 0 bases, with 15 bases left between them. The germline gives CDR1 MGHRA, CDR2 YSYEKL. CDR3 protein: CASSQDRRVGSSGNTIYF. The CDR3 region has the DNA TGCGCCAGCAGCCAAGATAGGAGAGTCGGCAGCTCTGGAAACACCATATATTTT.

There are a few counts of this clone. V gene TRBV6-8 combines with J gene TRBJ1-2; D is unclear. Trimming cost V 0 bases and J 8 bases, with 13 bases left between them. This CDR3 has 14 residues. The germline gives CDR1 MNHGY, CDR2 SAAAGT. CDR3 region: CASSYSDREWGYTF. CDR3 nucleotide sequence: TGTGCCAGCAGTTACTCGGATAGGGAATGGGGCTACACCTTC.

Details on this clone: The junction and the germline gene differ at one end; a read error may be behind it. This chain joins TRBV5-1 and TRBJ2-1; possibly TRBD1 or TRBD2 for D (5 bases each). Germline V gene sequence: CDR1 SGHRS, CDR2 YFSETQ. The CDR3 runs to 13 residues. The CDR3, as DNA: TGCGCCAGCAGCTTGGCCTTTATCGGGACCCGGCTCTTC. Translation gives CASSLAFIGTRLF.

V and J are TRBV5-1 and TRBJ1-3; the D gene is possibly TRBD1 (5 bases). Trimming pared 0 bases from V and 0 bases from J, leaving 10 bases between. Germline V CDR1 and CDR2: SGHRS, YFSETQ. The CDR3 is 16 amino acids. The CDR3 sequence: CASSLGDGISGNTIYF. The CDR3 DNA reads TGCGCCAGCAGCTTGGGGGACGGAATCTCTGGAAACACCATATATTTT.

This clone rates as medium-sized. The chain combines TRBV19 with TRBJ2-1; no reliable D call. The CDR3 is 18 amino acids. The germline V and J ends were trimmed by 0 bases and 3 bases, with 18 bases remaining between them. The germline CDR1 and CDR2 sequences are LNHDA and SQIVND (reference sequence). As DNA, the CDR3 is TGTGCCAGTAGTATAGACCGGACCCCGCCGCCCGTCTACAATGAGCAGTTCTTC. It specifies CASSIDRTPPPVYNEQFF.

The V call is TRBV5-1, the J call TRBJ2-3; TRBD2 agrees at 8 bases. Unmatched junction bases numbered 11, after V lost 0 bases and J lost 5 bases. This CDR3 region has 17 residues. Germline assignment: CDR1 SGHRS and CDR2 YFSETQ. CDR3 sequence (DNA): TGCGCCAGCAGCTTGGAACCTAGCGGGTTTGATATAGATACGCAGTATTTT. Protein product: CASSLEPSGFDIDTQYF.

The table lists this clone with a count of one. The V call is TRBV10-3, the J call TRBJ2-7, with 11 nucleotides matching TRBD2. The CDR3 totals 15 residues. V lost 5 bases and J lost 6; bases outside the gene matches: 9. CDR1 and CDR2 (germline): ENHRY, SYGVKD. CDR3 sequence: CAISLLSGRAGEQYF. DNA of the CDR3: TGTGCCATCAGTCTCCTTAGCGGGAGGGCCGGCGAGCAGTACTTC.

The rearrangement joins TRBV7-6 to TRBJ2-3; TRBD1 matches 10 bases. The trim removed 5 bases at V and 3 bases at J, leaving 5 bases unmatched. The length of the CDR3 is 15 residues. The V gene's germline CDR1 is SGHVS and CDR2 FNYEAQ. CDR3 sequence reads: CASSMTGGLTDTQYF. The CDR3 DNA is TGTGCCAGCAGCATGACAGGGGGCCTGACAGATACGCAGTATTTT.

V and J are TRBV6-1 and TRBJ2-5, with D maybe TRBD1 (5 bases). The CDR3 sequence is 14 residues long. Germline assignment: CDR1 MNHNS and CDR2 SASEGT. Trimming took off 8 bases at V and 5 bases at J, with 18 bases between the two ends. Here the CDR3 reads CASGWGSPGETQYF. CDR3 nucleotide sequence: TGTGCCAGCGGTTGGGGCTCCCCCGGGGAGACCCAGTACTTC.

The chain links TRBV5-7 to TRBJ2-2, with D hard to call. TRBV5-7 is filed as an ORF, its function uncertain. Trimming removed 2 bases from V and 5 bases from J, with 7 bases in between. The CDR3 loop spans 13 amino acids. For the CDR3, the DNA is TGTGCCAGCAGCTTCTATATTACCGGGGAGCTGTTTTTT. It translates to CASSFYITGELFF.

As DNA, the CDR3 is TGTGCCAGCAGCTTGGCCGGAGGCACAGATACGCAGTATTTT. As protein: CASSLAGGTDTQYF. The chain links TRBV5-8 to TRBJ2-3; D remains ambiguous. CDR3 length: 14 residues. Germline-derived CDR1 and CDR2 are SGHTS and YDEGEE. V was cut by 0 bases and J by 1 base, with 6 bases left in between.

This clone occurred a few times. This chain uses TRBV5-6 with TRBJ1-3, with 9 positions matching TRBD1. Germline V lookup: CDR1 SGHDT, CDR2 YYEEEE. V trimming: 4 bases; J trimming: 8 bases; junction bases outside the gene matches: 10. This CDR3 is built from 15 residues. The CDR3 is CASSRDRVDEDTIYF. CDR3 DNA: TGTGCCAGCAGCCGGGACAGGGTAGATGAAGACACCATATATTTT. Looking up the rest from reference TRBV5-6 and TRBJ1-3 gives the full variable domain: DAGVTQSPTHLIKTRGQQVTLRCSPKSGHDTVSWYQQALGQGPQFIFQYYEEEERQRGNFPDRFSGHQFPNYSSELNVNALLLGDSALYLCASSRDRVDEDTIYFGEGSWLTVV.

The chain uses TRBV28 and TRBJ2-1; no clear D gene. V was cut by 7 bases and J by 4 bases, with 8 bases left in between. This CDR3 has 12 residues. CDR1 and CDR2 from the germline V gene are MDHEN and SYDVKM. CDR3 sequence reads: CASNWKYNEQFF. The CDR3 coding sequence is TGTGCCAGCAACTGGAAATACAATGAGCAGTTCTTC.

The chain is built from TRBV28 and TRBJ2-7, with 7 bases lining up with TRBD1. Losses at the gene ends were 4 bases for V and 2 bases for J; bases not matched to a gene: 11. This CDR3 has 16 amino acids. Germline V CDR1 and CDR2: MDHEN, SYDVKM. The CDR3 DNA is TGTGCCAGCAGTTCATACCTGCCGACAGGGACCTACGAGCAGTACTTC. Protein sequence: CASSSYLPTGTYEQYF.

V usage is TRBV10-3 and J usage is TRBJ2-1, with D perhaps TRBD1 or TRBD2 (6 bases each). The CDR3 is 13 residues long. Germline V gene data show CDR1 as ENHRY and CDR2 as SYGVKD. V lost 8 bases to trimming and J lost 7 bases, with 15 bases between them. The CDR3: CAIGGPYRNEQFF. DNA of the CDR3: TGTGCCATCGGGGGGCCTTATCGGAATGAGCAGTTCTTC.

In its sample, this clone was seen a few times. V gene TRBV18 combines with J gene TRBJ1-3; TRBD1 matches at 7 bases. The CDR3 extends over 17 amino acids. Trimming cost V 3 bases and J 0 bases; bases outside gene matches: 8. Germline CDR1 reads KGHSH; CDR2 reads LQKENI. The chain's CDR3 is CASSPLGQHFSGNTIYF. CDR3 nucleotides: TGTGCCAGCTCACCTTTGGGACAGCATTTCTCTGGAAACACCATATATTTT.

This clone showed up just a few times. The chain carries TRBV29-1 and TRBJ1-2; D not resolved. Germline-derived CDR1 and CDR2 are SQVTM and ANQGSEA. The length of the CDR3 is 11 residues. The germline V and J ends were trimmed by 2 bases and 4 bases, with 5 bases remaining between them. The CDR3 bases are TGCAGCGTTGAACAGATCTATGGCTACACCTTC. Its protein is CSVEQIYGYTF.

The chain employs TRBV11-2 and TRBJ2-7; 9 bases fit TRBD1. Trimming removed 8 bases from V and 4 bases from J; junction bases left unmatched: 6. Germline V gene data show CDR1 as SGHAT and CDR2 as FQNNGV. This CDR3 comprises 13 residues. DNA of the CDR3: TGTGCCAGCGGATACAGGGGGCGGTACGAGCAGTACTTC. Translating gives CASGYRGRYEQYF.

The chain employs TRBV2 and TRBJ1-6, with no clear D. Germline assignment: CDR1 SNHLY and CDR2 FYNNEI. Trimming took 4 bases from V and 0 from J, leaving 10 bases between them. This CDR3 has 16 amino acids. The DNA of the CDR3 is TGTGCCAGCAGTGTTGTGAAAGTCTCCTATAATTCACCCCTCCACTTT. It is translated as CASSVVKVSYNSPLHF.